The 13 T cell receptor beta chains presented below share a single source sample, sequenced in a study of cytomegalovirus exposure and HLA in healthy donors. PCR used 60 Vbeta primers and 13 Jbeta primers. Produced via immunoSEQ multiplex PCR; TCRdb's table is partial and in-frame only. The sample has 150,000 to 200,000 clones, approximately 82% seen once. Sequenced: PBMCs. These receptors were collected from a male donor in good health and CMV-seronegative.

The CDR3 is CASSPSRAYEQYF. CDR3 sequence (DNA): TGTGCCAGCAGCCCGAGTCGGGCCTACGAGCAGTACTTC. This chain uses TRBV5-6 with TRBJ2-7; unclear D gene. The CDR3 extends over 13 amino acids. V lost 4 bases and J 2 bases, leaving 10 bases between the germline ends. Germline V gene data show CDR1 as SGHDT and CDR2 as YYEEEE.

The V call is TRBV7-6, the J call TRBJ2-1; 8 bases agree with TRBD2. Per germline, CDR1 SGHVS and CDR2 FNYEAQ. The CDR3 spans 15 residues. The V and J ends lost 5 bases and 7 bases, in that order; junction bases with no gene match: 10. The CDR3 is CASSRRRGVENEQFF. CDR3 DNA: TGTGCCAGCAGCCGTCGGCGGGGGGTTGAAAATGAGCAGTTCTTC.

This clone occurred once. The V gene is TRBV7-8, the J gene TRBJ1-2, with 11 nucleotides matching TRBD1. The germline V gene encodes CDR1 SGHVS and CDR2 FQNEAQ. The CDR3 is made up of 14 amino acids. J lost 7 bases, V lost 4 bases, and 5 bases had no gene match. DNA for the CDR3: TGTGCCAGCAGCTCCGGGACAGGGGGTTTTGGCTACACCTTC. Translating it yields CASSSGTGGFGYTF.

This clone was counted only a few times. The chain couples TRBV15 to TRBJ1-1; TRBD1 agrees at 9 bases. The CDR3 totals 15 residues. V lost 4 bases, J lost 6 bases, and 9 bases stayed unmatched. Germline V gene lookup returns CDR1 LNHNV and CDR2 YYDKDF (reference sequence). CDR3 sequence: CATSKGQGRPPEAFF. The CDR3 DNA reads as TGTGCCACCAGCAAAGGACAGGGGCGACCCCCTGAAGCTTTCTTT.

This sequence joins TRBV4-2 and TRBJ1-2; D may be TRBD1 (5 bases). There are 13 residues in the CDR3. The ends were cut back, 0 bases at V and 7 bases at J, with 9 bases in the middle. The germline V gene has CDR1 LGHNA and CDR2 YNFKEQ. In nucleotides, the CDR3 is TGTGCCAGCAGCCAAGATTACACAGGTGGCTACACCTTC. This gives the protein CASSQDYTGGYTF.

The chain recombines TRBV7-5 with TRBJ2-5; the table's D gene call, TRBD1, was not cross checked with the DNA. TRBV7-5 is deemed a pseudogene. The CDR3 runs 16 residues. The DNA for the CDR3 is TGTGCCAGAAGGGGGAGGACAGGGTGGGCTCAAGAGACCCAGTACTTC. Protein product: CARRGRTGWAQETQYF.

CDR3 residues: CASSGLAGNNEQFF. In DNA form, the CDR3 reads TGTGCCAGCAGCGGACTAGCGGGGAACAATGAGCAGTTCTTC. The chain combines TRBV6-1 with TRBJ2-1; 12 positions agree with TRBD2. Trimming removed 6 bases from V and 5 bases from J; junction bases left unmatched: 2. The germline gives CDR1 MNHNS, CDR2 SASEGT. There are 14 residues in the CDR3.

This chain connects TRBV2 to TRBJ1-6; TRBD1 is a possible D gene (5 bases). Trimming pared 0 bases from V and 2 bases from J, leaving 11 bases between. This CDR3 region has 17 residues. Germline V gives CDR1 SNHLY, CDR2 FYNNEI. The CDR3 is CASSEAGGMAYNSPLHF. In DNA form, the CDR3 reads TGTGCCAGCAGTGAAGCGGGGGGTATGGCCTATAATTCACCCCTCCACTTT.

Worth noting for this clone: Different DNA sequences within this sample yield the same CDR3. The chain recombines TRBV7-6 with TRBJ1-3; maybe TRBD1 (6 bases). The CDR3 extends over 14 amino acids. V gave up 7 bases and J gave up 2 bases, with 12 bases separating them. CDR1 and CDR2 from the germline V gene are SGHVS and FNYEAQ. The CDR3: CASTLGGAGNTIYF. As DNA, the CDR3 is TGTGCCAGCACCCTAGGGGGGGCTGGAAACACCATATATTTT.

The rearrangement links TRBV9 to TRBJ1-3; possibly TRBD1 for D (6 bases). CDR1 is SGDLS and CDR2 is YYNGEE in the germline V gene. The CDR3 consists of 14 residues. Trimming took off 7 bases at V and 1 base at J, with 12 bases between the two ends. The CDR3, as DNA: TGTGCCAGCGGACAGTATGTGTCTGGAAACACCATATATTTT. Protein product: CASGQYVSGNTIYF.

In DNA, the CDR3 is TGTGCCAGCAGAAGAGGGAGGGCCGAGGAGACCCAGTACTTC. Translation: CASRRGRAEETQYF. V is TRBV4-2 and J is TRBJ2-5, with 7 nucleotides matching TRBD2. CDR3 length: 14 residues. After removal of 6 bases from V and 5 bases from J, the junction contained 9 bases not matched to a gene. CDR1 LGHNA and CDR2 YNFKEQ come from the germline V gene.

The V gene is TRBV28, the J gene TRBJ2-6; 7 positions agree with TRBD1. The CDR3 length is 17 residues. Germline V gives CDR1 MDHEN, CDR2 SYDVKM. V lost 6 bases to trimming and J lost 0 bases; unmatched junction nucleotides: 8. The CDR3 nucleotides read TGTGCCAGCAGCTTACCGGGACAGCCCTCTGGGGCCAACGTCCTGACTTTC. Encoded protein: CASSLPGQPSGANVLTF.

The chain joins TRBV30 to TRBJ1-1; D remains unclear. The V and J ends lost 0 bases and 0 bases respectively, with 5 bases between them. CDR3 length: 13 amino acids. The germline V gene has CDR1 GTSNPN and CDR2 SVGIG (reference sequence). The CDR3 region has the DNA TGTGCCTGGAGTGTAGACATGAACACTGAAGCTTTCTTT. It encodes CAWSVDMNTEAFF.